This T cell receptor beta chain was retrieved from a study of TIL therapy for anti-PD-1-resistant metastatic lung cancer. Whole-study findings and limits: Many TIL product clones were absent from baseline tumor, suggesting clonal contraction.

The J segment lost 2 bases and the V segment lost 2 bases, leaving 1 base of the junction unmatched. CDR1 SGHTA and CDR2 FQGNSA come from the germline V gene. CDR3 size: 14 residues. Regarding time point: pre-treatment sample, taken before nivolumab and TIL therapy. Pleural nodules or supraclavicular lymph nodes made up most of the excised metastases sampled. Tumors were harvested before any PD-1/PD-L1 blockade. The libraries were made with immunoSEQ v3. Sequencing depth was about 2 million read pairs for survey level, roughly 4.5-6 million for deep. Profiled with immunoSEQ multiplex PCR; TCRdb holds only in-frame clones, not every one. The sample has 50,000 to 60,000 clones, over 65% seen once; the top ten hold approximately 5.6%. Details on this clone: The antigen remains unidentified.

The TCR sequence derives from a person aged 25 to 85 with non-small cell lung cancer. The source material was tumor tissue, sampled at baseline. The rearrangement joins TRBV7-2 to TRBJ1-1; 8 bases align to TRBD1. The CDR3 DNA reads as TGTGCCAGCAGCTTACAGGGGGCCAACACTGAAGCTTTCTTT. Translated, it gives CASSLQGANTEAFF.